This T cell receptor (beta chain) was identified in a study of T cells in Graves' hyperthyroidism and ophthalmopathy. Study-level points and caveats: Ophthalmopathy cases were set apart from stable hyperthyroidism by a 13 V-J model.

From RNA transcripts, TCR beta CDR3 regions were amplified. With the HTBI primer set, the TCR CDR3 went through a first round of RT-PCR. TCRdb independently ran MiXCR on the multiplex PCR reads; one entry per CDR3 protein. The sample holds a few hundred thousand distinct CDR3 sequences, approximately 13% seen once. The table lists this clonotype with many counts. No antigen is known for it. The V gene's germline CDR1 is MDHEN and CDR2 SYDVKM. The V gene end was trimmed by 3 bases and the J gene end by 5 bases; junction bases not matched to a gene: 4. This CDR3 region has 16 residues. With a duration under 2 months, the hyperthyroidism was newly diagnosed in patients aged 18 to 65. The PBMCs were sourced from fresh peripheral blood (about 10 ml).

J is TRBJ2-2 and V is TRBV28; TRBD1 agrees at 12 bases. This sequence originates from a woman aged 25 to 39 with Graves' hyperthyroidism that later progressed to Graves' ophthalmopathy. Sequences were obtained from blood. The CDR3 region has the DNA TGTGCCAGCAGTTTCGGGGACAGGGGGCTTACCGGGGAGCTGTTTTTT. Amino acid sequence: CASSFGDRGLTGELFF. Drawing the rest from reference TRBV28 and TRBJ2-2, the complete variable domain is DVKVTQSSRYLVKRTGEKVFLECVQDMDHENMFWYRQDPGLGLRLIYFSYDVKMKEKGDIPEGYSVSREKKERFSLILESASTNQTSMYLCASSFGDRGLTGELFFGEGSRLTVL.